The next 5 T cell receptor beta chains were all read from a single sample in a study of blood T cell repertoires in COVID-19. The method was immunoSEQ multiplex PCR; TCRdb's version includes in-frame clones alone and lacks a portion of them. Here the sample spans around 170,000 clones, about 74% being singletons. Sequenced input: peripheral blood. These receptors originate from a woman aged 80 or older with acute or convalescent COVID-19.

The chain couples TRBV28 to TRBJ2-7, with 8 bases matching TRBD2. The germline V gene has CDR1 MDHEN and CDR2 SYDVKM. Trimming removed 1 base from V and 3 bases from J; junction bases left unmatched: 5. CDR3 size: 15 residues. The CDR3 DNA is TGTGCCAGCAGTTTATCTACTAGCGGATACTACGAGCAGTACTTC. Protein product: CASSLSTSGYYEQYF.

The chain links TRBV11-2 to TRBJ2-3; 9 nucleotides line up with TRBD2. The trim removed 5 bases at V and 0 bases at J, leaving 6 bases unmatched. CDR1 is SGHAT, CDR2 FQNNGV, per germline. The CDR3 covers 16 residues. CDR3 protein: CASSPRLAGSTDTQYF. CDR3 DNA sequence: TGTGCCAGCAGCCCTAGGCTAGCGGGAAGCACAGATACGCAGTATTTT. Full variable domain (outside the CDR3, taken from reference TRBV11-2 and TRBJ2-3): EAGVAQSPRYKIIEKRQSVAFWCNPISGHATLYWYQQILGQGPKLLIQFQNNGVVDDSQLPKDRFSAERLKGVDSTLKIQPAKLEDSAVYLCASSPRLAGSTDTQYFGPGTRLTVL.

CDR3 in DNA: TGTGCCAGCAGTTTTGAATCGGGGGCTTTCTTT. This translates into CASSFESGAFF. The chain recombines TRBV28 with TRBJ1-1; D unresolved. This CDR3 comprises 11 residues. Germline V CDR1 and CDR2: MDHEN, SYDVKM. V lost 3 bases, J lost 11 bases, and 10 bases lay in between.

This clone has just a few counts. V and J are TRBV10-3 and TRBJ1-6, with D tentatively TRBD1 (5 bases). V shed 5 bases and J shed 0 bases, with 11 bases lying between them. Germline lookup yields CDR1 ENHRY and CDR2 SYGVKD. There are 16 residues in the CDR3. The CDR3 loop is CAISSPRGSYNSPLHF. Here the CDR3 DNA reads TGTGCCATCAGTTCCCCAAGGGGCTCCTATAATTCACCCCTCCACTTT.

The chain is built from TRBV5-6 and TRBJ2-7; D not resolved. From germline, CDR1 is SGHDT and CDR2 YYEEEE. Trimming removed 4 bases from V and 0 bases from J, with 5 bases in between. This CDR3 contains 12 residues. CDR3 nucleotide sequence: TGTGCCAGCAGCCTCTTCTCCTACGAGCAGTACTTC. Translated, it gives CASSLFSYEQYF.